This paragraph covers one TCR beta chain sequence. Trimming took 0 bases from V and 0 from J, leaving 10 bases between them. The CDR3 is 16 amino acids. Germline V CDR1 and CDR2: ENHRY, SYGVKD. This specimen comes from a study of response to subunit inactivated influenza vaccine. TCRdb reprocessed the RT-PCR reads via MiXCR and lists one record per CDR3 protein. The data hold 650,000 to 850,000 distinct CDR3 sequences, with about 14% observed a single time. The source material was PBMCs from blood, sampled around two weeks before vaccination. The source is a man aged 50-59 years who received an inactivated influenza vaccine. The J gene is TRBJ2-3, the V gene TRBV10-3; possibly TRBD1 or TRBD2 for D (5 bases each). The CDR3 bases are TGTGCCATCAGTGAGTCATCGGGACCAAGCACAGATACGCAGTATTTT. Encoded protein: CAISESSGPSTDTQYF.